Listed below are T cell receptor beta chains from one sample, sequenced in a study of cytomegalovirus exposure and HLA in healthy donors. Assay: immunoSEQ multiplex PCR; the TCRdb copy retains only in-frame clones and omits some. This sample yields 140,000 to 150,000 clones, of which about three quarters are seen a single time; 3.5% to 5% belongs to the top ten. The sequenced material came from PBMCs. The receptors shown here come from a male donor in good health and CMV-seronegative. CDR3s include the opening cysteine and the closing phenylalanine or tryptophan. The D gene is left open where the match is weak. A clone size is listed for some rows: how often the clone was seen (once, few, many), or a class if it is expanded.

TRBJ1-3 | TRBD1 | TRBV29-1 | - | TGCAGCGTGGCCAAGACAGGGTCGAATTCTGGAAACACCATATATTTT | CSVAKTGSNSGNTIYF
TRBJ2-3 | TRBD2 | TRBV27 | few | TGTGCCAGCAGTTTTTCCACCGGACTAGCGGGGGGTCGGGGTACGCAGTATTTT | CASSFSTGLAGGRGTQYF
TRBJ2-7 | - | TRBV2 | once | TGTGCCAGCAGTTCGAGGGTTGAGCAGTACTTC | CASSSRVEQYF
TRBJ2-1 | TRBD2 | TRBV5-1 | - | TGCGCCAGCAGCTCCGCCTCTAGCGGGAGGATCAATGAGCAGTTCTTC | CASSSASSGRINEQFF
TRBJ1-1 | TRBD1 | TRBV4-1 | few | TGCGCCAGCAGCCAAGATGCGGACTTCCCGGGACAGGGTTTGGCTTTCTTT | CASSQDADFPGQGLAFF
TRBJ2-5 | TRBD2 | TRBV15 | - | TGTGCCACCAGCAGAGATCGGACGGGGGGACGTGGGACCCAGTACTTC | CATSRDRTGGRGTQYF
TRBJ2-3 | - | TRBV7-9 | - | TGTGCCAGCAGCTTAACGGTACGCACAGATACGCAGTATTTT | CASSLTVRTDTQYF
TRBJ1-1 | - | TRBV13 | few | TGTGCCAGCAGGGCACAGGGACGACGGACTGAAGCTTTCTTT | CASRAQGRRTEAFF
TRBJ2-3 | TRBD1 | TRBV25-1 | - | TGTGCCAGCAGTGAAATGGACAGGGCTGCAGATACGCAGTATTTT | CASSEMDRAADTQYF
TRBJ2-7 | TRBD1 | TRBV4-3 | - | TGCGCCAGCAGCCAGTTTGGGACAGGCGAATCCTACGAGCAGTACTTC | CASSQFGTGESYEQYF
TRBJ2-1 | - | TRBV18 | - | TGTGCCAGCTCACCACCGGTGGGGGAGGATGGGAATGAGCAGTTCTTC | CASSPPVGEDGNEQFF
TRBJ2-2 | - | TRBV7-2 | - | TGTGCCAGCAGCTTCCCGGGCACCGGGGAGCTGTTTTTT | CASSFPGTGELFF
TRBJ2-1 | - | TRBV6-5 | - | TGTGCCAGCAGTACGAGGGCCAATGAGCAGTTCTTC | CASSTRANEQFF
TRBJ2-3 | - | TRBV28 | - | TGTGCCAGCAAGGTCGAATCAGGATCTACGCAGTATTTT | CASKVESGSTQYF
TRBJ1-3 | TRBD1 | TRBV19 | once | TGTGCCAGTAGTCTTGGACAGGGGTCAACTGGAAACACCATATATTTT | CASSLGQGSTGNTIYF
TRBJ2-1 | TRBD2 | TRBV7-3 | - | TGTGCCAGCAGCTTAACTAGCGGGGGGGCCAATGAGCAGTTCTTC | CASSLTSGGANEQFF
TRBJ2-1 | - | TRBV6-4 | - | TGTGCCAGCACCCCCTTTCGCTCCTACAATGAGCAGTTCTTC | CASTPFRSYNEQFF
TRBJ2-7 | TRBD1 | TRBV7-6 | - | TGTGCCAGCAGCTTAGGGGACAGGGGCTCCTACGAGCAGTACTTC | CASSLGDRGSYEQYF
TRBJ1-1 | - | TRBV5-1 | - | TGCGCCAGCAGCTTGGACGGAGCGAACACTGAAGCTTTCTTT | CASSLDGANTEAFF
TRBJ2-2 | - | TRBV27 | - | TGTGCCAGCAGCCTTGGAGCTCCGGGCACCGGGGAGCTGTTTTTT | CASSLGAPGTGELFF
TRBJ2-5 | TRBD1 | TRBV6-4 | - | TGTGCCAGCAGTAACAGACAGGGTGGTGTGGAGACCCAGTACTTC | CASSNRQGGVETQYF
TRBJ2-7 | TRBD1 | TRBV7-8 | - | TGTGCCAGCAGCTTAGGAGACAGGGGATACGAGCAGTACTTC | CASSLGDRGYEQYF
TRBJ2-1 | - | TRBV9 | - | TGTGCCAGCAGCGGAAGGGGGGGAAACCCGGGAGAGCAGTTCTTC | CASSGRGGNPGEQFF
TRBJ1-1 | - | TRBV18 | - | TGTGCCAGCTCACCAGACAACTCTCTGAACACTGAAGCTTTCTTT | CASSPDNSLNTEAFF
TRBJ1-1 | - | TRBV18 | - | TGTGCCAGCTCAGCGAACAGGGTGAACACTGAAGCTTTCTTT | CASSANRVNTEAFF
TRBJ2-3 | TRBD2 | TRBV13 | - | TGTGCCAGCAGCCCAAGAAGCGGGAGGGCCGCAGATACGCAGTATTTT | CASSPRSGRAADTQYF
TRBJ2-1 | TRBD1 | TRBV16 | - | TGTGCCAGCAGCCTGGGGACAGGGAAAGTGAATGAGCAGTTCTTC | CASSLGTGKVNEQFF
TRBJ2-6 | TRBD2 | TRBV9 | - | TGTGCCAGCAGGCCCGGGGGGTCGGGGGCCAACGTCCTGACTTTC | CASRPGGSGANVLTF
TRBJ1-2 | - | TRBV27 | - | TGTGCCAGCAGCCCCCATGGAGAATATGGCTACACCTTC | CASSPHGEYGYTF
TRBJ2-1 | TRBD1 | TRBV7-2 | - | TGTGCCAGCAGCTTAGTGACAGGGCCTGGCAATGAGCAGTTCTTC | CASSLVTGPGNEQFF
TRBJ1-3 | - | TRBV9 | - | TGTGCCAGCAGCATAGACGACAGGAGCTCTGGAAACACCATATATTTT | CASSIDDRSSGNTIYF
TRBJ2-5 | - | TRBV6-6 | - | TGTGCCAGCAGTCGGGGGTCCATGGAGACCCAGTACTTC | CASSRGSMETQYF
TRBJ2-7 | TRBD1 | TRBV27 | few | TGTGCCAGCAGTCCTTTGACAGGGCAGGACGAGCAGTACTTC | CASSPLTGQDEQYF
TRBJ2-5 | - | TRBV15 | - | TGTGCCACCTCGAGGTACCAAGAGACCCAGTACTTC | CATSRYQETQYF
TRBJ2-5 | TRBD2 | TRBV13 | few | TGTGCCAGCAGCTTACGTCGGGAGGGCCAAGAGACCCAGTACTTC | CASSLRREGQETQYF
TRBJ2-3 | - | TRBV6-5 | - | TGTGCCAGCAGTCAGACAGATACGCAGTATTTT | CASSQTDTQYF
TRBJ2-3 | TRBD2 | TRBV19 | - | TGTGCCAGTAGTATGGGGCTGTTAGTCGGGAGGGCGGGAGATACGCAGTATTTT | CASSMGLLVGRAGDTQYF
TRBJ1-5 | - | TRBV19 | few | TGTGCCAGTAGTAGGGGGCTCAATCAGCCCCAGCATTTT | CASSRGLNQPQHF